The present TCR beta chain was sequenced within a study of cytomegalovirus exposure and HLA in healthy donors. Points from the study as a whole: The listing of 150 to 200 TCR beta chains classed them as cytomegalovirus-associated. It was taken for granted in presence/absence analyses that sequencing depth across donors was roughly uniform.

Comments on this clone: Antigen specificity is unknown.

Per the germline V gene, CDR1 is SGHKS and CDR2 is YYEKEE (reference sequence). Trimming took off 1 base at V and 3 bases at J, with 13 bases between the two ends. The CDR3 is 15 residues long. Donors showed nominal health when sampled, although they likely had unrecorded immune exposures. In the PCR, 60 Vbeta and 13 Jbeta primers were used. Using immunoSEQ multiplex PCR, the repertoire was profiled, and TCRdb retains in-frame clones only, with some absent. The sample yields 150,000 to 200,000 clones, 78% seen once. The sequenced sample consisted of PBMCs. The chain carries TRBV5-5 and TRBJ1-2; possibly TRBD1 for D (6 bases). The source of this sequence is a woman under 40 in good health and CMV-seropositive. The CDR3 loop reads CASSLQSDRHYGYTF. Here the CDR3 DNA reads TGTGCCAGCAGCTTGCAGTCCGACAGGCACTATGGCTACACCTTC. Based on the CDR3 plus reference TRBV5-5 and TRBJ1-2, the full variable domain is DAGVTQSPTHLIKTRGQQVTLRCSPISGHKSVSWYQQVLGQGPQFIFQYYEKEERGRGNFPDRFSARQFPNYSSELNVNALLLGDSALYLCASSLQSDRHYGYTFGSGTRLTVV.